Listed here are 22 T cell receptor beta chains from one sample, sequenced in a study of CXCR3-negative and CXCR3-positive naive CD8 T cells. UMI-labeled 5' RACE TRB cDNA libraries were prepared from the cells. TCRdb re-called the 5' RACE reads; every CDR3 protein appears as one record, without DNA. The sample holds 8,800 or so distinct CDR3 sequences. The specimen was naive CXCR3- CD8+ T cells from blood. Noted subset: CD45RO-CCR7+CD27+CD95- naive CD8+ T cells lacking CXCR3 (TNR3-). Receptor source: a human donor in good health. Some clones in this sample may be carry-over from other donors' samples.

V is TRBV29-1 and J is TRBJ1-1; TCRdb's D call of TRBD1 is untestable without DNA. CDR3 length: 12 residues. Germline V lookup: CDR1 SQVTM, CDR2 ANQGSEA. CDR3 sequence: CSGSRDRAEAFF.

The rearrangement links TRBV5-8 to TRBJ1-2. This CDR3 is built from 13 residues. CDR1 is SGHTS, CDR2 YDEGEE, per germline. CDR3 residues: CASSLEGDYGYTF.

The chain links TRBV29-1 to TRBJ2-7. Germline assignment: CDR1 SQVTM and CDR2 ANQGSEA. The CDR3 consists of 14 residues. CDR3 sequence: CSVARAAFSYEQYF.

This clonotype registers medium-sized by frequency. The V and J genes are TRBV4-3 and TRBJ2-1; the D call of TRBD2 rests on TCRdb alone, since no DNA is present to check it. The germline gives CDR1 LGHNA, CDR2 YSLEER. This CDR3 is built from 17 residues. The CDR3 here is CASSQNGGLAEYNEQFF.

The V call is TRBV28, the J call TRBJ1-3; TCRdb's D call, TRBD1, is unchecked because there is no DNA. CDR1 MDHEN and CDR2 SYDVKM come from the germline V gene. CDR3 length equals 15 residues. The CDR3 reads CASSFRGYSGNTIYF.

Frequency places this clonotype as medium-sized. The gene calls are TRBV29-1 and TRBJ1-1; the TCRdb call, TRBD1, lacks DNA for checking. This CDR3 spans 14 amino acids. Germline loops: CDR1 SQVTM, CDR2 ANQGSEA. The CDR3 reads CSVVSGQSNTEAFF.

This clonotype is medium-sized by frequency. V and J are TRBV4-2 and TRBJ2-1; TCRdb's D call, TRBD2, is unchecked because there is no DNA. CDR1 and CDR2 from the germline V gene are LGHNA and YNFKEQ. This CDR3 has 16 residues. CDR3 protein: CASSQVELAEYNEQFF.

The CDR3 is CASSLGPGIGNEQFF. This sequence joins TRBV5-1 and TRBJ2-1; TCRdb indicates TRBD1, and absent DNA this call remains unverified. Germline V gene lookup returns CDR1 SGHRS and CDR2 YFSETQ. CDR3 size: 15 residues.

The chain uses TRBV20-1 and TRBJ2-7; the TCRdb call, TRBD1, lacks DNA for checking. Germline CDR1 and CDR2: DFQATT and SNEGSKA (reference sequence). The CDR3 consists of 15 residues. CDR3 sequence reads: CSARDVRQGVYEQYF.

V gene TRBV29-1 combines with J gene TRBJ2-3; TCRdb proposes TRBD2, but this gene call is untestable without DNA. Germline assignment: CDR1 SQVTM and CDR2 ANQGSEA. This CDR3 is 14 amino acids long. CDR3: CSVDEDYSIDTQYF.

The chain carries TRBV5-1 and TRBJ2-7; TCRdb selects TRBD1, and the lack of DNA leaves this call unchecked. Germline lookup yields CDR1 SGHRS and CDR2 YFSETQ. This CDR3 has 14 residues. The CDR3 is CASTSGTGIYEQYF.

This chain joins TRBV4-2 and TRBJ2-7; TCRdb's D call, TRBD2, is unchecked because there is no DNA. CDR3 length equals 14 residues. CDR1 is LGHNA, CDR2 YNFKEQ, per germline. The chain's CDR3 is CASSQDWRNYEQYF.

The gene calls are TRBV7-6 and TRBJ2-7; there is no DNA to check the TCRdb D call of TRBD2. Germline V CDR1 and CDR2: SGHVS, FNYEAQ. The CDR3 is made up of 14 amino acids. The CDR3 spells CASSYGASGNEQYF.

The chain links TRBV7-2 to TRBJ2-3. Germline CDR1 and CDR2: SGHTA and FQGNSA. This CDR3 is 14 amino acids long. CDR3 sequence: CASSLATRTDTQYF.

This chain connects TRBV29-1 to TRBJ2-2; the TCRdb D gene call, TRBD2, has no DNA to confirm it. CDR1 and CDR2 (germline): SQVTM, ANQGSEA. This CDR3 is 14 amino acids long. The CDR3: CSVPSGSVTGELFF.

The chain uses TRBV11-2 and TRBJ2-7; TCRdb indicates TRBD2, and absent DNA this call remains unverified. This CDR3 contains 16 residues. Germline V CDR1 and CDR2: SGHAT, FQNNGV. The CDR3 spells CASSTPLAGGSYEQYF.

Measured by frequency, this clonotype is medium-sized. The chain carries TRBV15 and TRBJ2-3. Germline CDR1 reads LNHNV; CDR2 reads YYDKDF (reference sequence). CDR3 length: 16 amino acids. The CDR3 sequence is CATSSLVSRHTDTQYF.

By frequency, this clonotype registers medium-sized. The CDR3 sequence is CASSYSGPGLAGVGEQFF. The V gene is TRBV6-5, the J gene TRBJ2-1; checking the TCRdb D call of TRBD2 is not possible without DNA. The CDR3 is 18 residues long. Looked up from germline, CDR1 is MNHEY and CDR2 is SVGAGI.

This clonotype is called medium-sized based on its frequency. The chain recombines TRBV4-2 with TRBJ2-7; lacking DNA, the TRBD2 call made by TCRdb goes unchecked. Per the germline V gene, CDR1 is LGHNA and CDR2 is YNFKEQ. There are 16 residues in the CDR3. The CDR3 spells CASSQASGRYTYEQYF.

This clonotype is identified as medium-sized (0.01 to 0.1%) from frequency. This sequence joins TRBV19 and TRBJ2-2; checking the TCRdb D call of TRBD1 is not possible without DNA. The CDR3 sequence is 15 residues long. Germline V gene sequence: CDR1 LNHDA, CDR2 SQIVND (reference sequence). The CDR3 loop is CASTTGTGVTGELFF.

The V gene is TRBV3-1, the J gene TRBJ2-7; TCRdb returns TRBD1, unconfirmable since there is no DNA. Germline assignment: CDR1 LGHDT and CDR2 YNNKEL (reference sequence). The CDR3 loop spans 13 amino acids. This CDR3 reads CASSPGEGYEQYF.

By frequency, this clonotype registers medium-sized. The J gene is TRBJ2-7, the V gene TRBV29-1; TCRdb proposes TRBD2, but this gene call is untestable without DNA. The CDR3 is 11 residues long. Germline V gene data show CDR1 as SQVTM and CDR2 as ANQGSEA. CDR3 residues: CSVGSGPEQYF.